One sample yielded the 22 T cell receptor beta chains listed below, sequenced in a study of CD8 T cells in ankylosing spondylitis. TCRdb re-derived calls from the 5' RACE reads in MiXCR, one entry per CDR3 protein. This table holds 250,000 or so distinct CDR3 sequences, more than 20% found once. Sequencing used blood, either unsorted or a sorted T cell fraction (not recorded which). These receptors all stem from a male donor with ankylosing spondylitis or in good health (not recorded which).

This clonotype occurred many times. The J gene is TRBJ2-6, the V gene TRBV20-1; D possibly matches TRBD1 or TRBD2 (5 bases each). Looked up from germline, CDR1 is DFQATT and CDR2 is SNEGSKA (reference sequence). Trimming removed 3 bases at V and 2 bases at J, with 8 bases between. The CDR3 has 14 residues. The DNA of the CDR3 is TGCAGTGCTAGTGGGGGAACTGGGGCCAACGTCCTGACTTTC. Translation gives CSASGGTGANVLTF.

The gene calls are TRBV24-1 and TRBJ2-6; unclear D gene. With 5 bases removed from V and 0 bases from J, the gap between germline ends came to 4 bases. Germline loops: CDR1 KGHDR, CDR2 SFDVKD. CDR3 length: 14 amino acids. For the CDR3, the DNA is TGTGCCACCAGTGCTGCCTCTGGGGCCAACGTCCTGACTTTC. Translating gives CATSAASGANVLTF.

At least ten counts were recorded for this clonotype. The rearrangement joins TRBV20-1 to TRBJ1-5; D is possibly TRBD1 (6 bases). Germline V lookup: CDR1 DFQATT, CDR2 SNEGSKA (reference sequence). The CDR3 has 12 amino acids. Trimming stripped 6 bases from V and 4 bases from J, with 10 bases between. This CDR3 reads CSAQGGNQPQHF. CDR3 in DNA: TGCAGTGCACAGGGTGGGAATCAGCCCCAGCATTTT.

There are a few counts of this clonotype. V usage is TRBV20-1 and J usage is TRBJ2-7; D is unresolved. Trimming shortened V by 0 bases and J by 4 bases, and 4 bases separated the two germline ends. This CDR3 has 11 amino acids. Germline V lookup: CDR1 DFQATT, CDR2 SNEGSKA (reference sequence). The CDR3 loop is CSARDNYEQYF. The CDR3 coding sequence is TGCAGTGCTAGAGACAATTACGAGCAGTACTTC.

The chain has TRBV6-2 or TRBV6-3 and TRBJ2-3, with 7 bases lining up with TRBD1. The CDR3 has 15 residues. Per the germline V gene, CDR1 is MNHEY and CDR2 is SVGEGT. V was clipped by 10 bases and J by 0 bases; unmatched bases: 10. CDR3 loop: CATQGQTASTDTQYF. The CDR3 bases are TGTGCCACCCAGGGACAGACAGCTAGCACAGATACGCAGTATTTT.

The J gene is TRBJ2-1, the V gene TRBV5-4, with D maybe TRBD1 (5 bases). The CDR3 runs to 15 residues. Between the trimmed V and J ends, which lost 7 bases and 1 base, there was a span of 15 bases. The germline V gene has CDR1 SGHNT and CDR2 YYREEE (reference sequence). CDR3 nucleotides: TGTGCCAGCTCCCAGTTCGCAGGGTCCTACAATGAGCAGTTCTTC. It encodes CASSQFAGSYNEQFF.

This clonotype occurred many times. The V gene is TRBV3-1, the J gene TRBJ2-5; D perhaps matches TRBD2 (6 bases). This CDR3 is built from 14 residues. The germline V and J ends were trimmed by 5 bases and 1 base, with 11 bases remaining between them. In germline, CDR1 is LGHDT, CDR2 YNNKEL (reference sequence). CDR3 loop: CASSERAGQETQYF. The CDR3 region has the DNA TGTGCCAGCAGCGAAAGAGCGGGCCAAGAGACCCAGTACTTC.

This clonotype was found many times. The chain joins TRBV3-1 to TRBJ2-1; D remains ambiguous. CDR1 and CDR2 (germline): LGHDT, YNNKEL (reference sequence). V lost 4 bases and J 4 bases, leaving 11 bases between the germline ends. This CDR3 has 14 residues. The CDR3 protein is CASSPPGEYNEQFF. DNA for the CDR3: TGTGCCAGCAGCCCCCCTGGGGAATACAATGAGCAGTTCTTC.

The chain combines TRBV25-1 with TRBJ2-5, with 11 positions matching TRBD1. Germline assignment: CDR1 MGHDK and CDR2 SYGVNS. The CDR3 runs 15 residues. V lost 4 bases, J lost 2 bases, and 3 bases stayed unmatched. CDR3 amino acids: CASSGDRGRQETQYF. The CDR3 DNA sequence: TGTGCCAGCAGTGGGGACAGGGGGAGACAAGAGACCCAGTACTTC.

This clonotype was seen only a few times. The V and J genes are TRBV4-2 and TRBJ1-2, with D unclear. Per the germline V gene, CDR1 is LGHNA and CDR2 is YNFKEQ. V was clipped by 0 bases and J by 8 bases, with 7 bases between them. The CDR3 runs 12 residues. This CDR3 is CASSQDQRGYTF. The CDR3, as DNA: TGTGCCAGCAGCCAAGATCAAAGGGGCTACACCTTC.

This chain joins TRBV5-5 and TRBJ2-5, with TRBD1 identical over 7 bases. The CDR3 is 14 amino acids. V lost 4 bases to trimming and J lost 1 base; unmatched junction nucleotides: 4. In germline, CDR1 is SGHKS, CDR2 YYEKEE (reference sequence). In nucleotides, the CDR3 is TGTGCCAGCAGCGTGGGACAGATCCAAGAGACCCAGTACTTC. Amino acid sequence: CASSVGQIQETQYF.

The chain links TRBV6-6 to TRBJ1-1; D is uncertain. CDR3 length equals 12 residues. Between the trimmed V and J ends, which lost 2 bases and 4 bases, there was a span of 5 bases. Per germline, CDR1 MNHNY and CDR2 SVGAGI (reference sequence). CDR3 DNA: TGTGCCAGCAGTTACGAGGTCACTGAAGCTTTCTTT. Its protein product is CASSYEVTEAFF.

The CDR3 DNA follows: TGTGCCAGCAGTTACATACAGGGGTTCTATGGCTACACCTTC. Amino acid sequence: CASSYIQGFYGYTF. The chain is built from TRBV6-5 and TRBJ1-2; 7 bases fit TRBD1. CDR1 and CDR2 from the germline V gene are MNHEY and SVGAGI. This CDR3 has 14 amino acids. The V gene end was trimmed by 2 bases and the J gene end by 4 bases; junction bases not matched to a gene: 4.

Only a few counts were recorded for this clonotype. The chain employs TRBV7-8 and TRBJ2-7; 7 bases are shared with TRBD1. The CDR3 is 12 amino acids. V dropped 6 bases and J dropped 6; count of bases not matched to a gene: 5. Germline CDR1 reads SGHVS; CDR2 reads FQNEAQ. The CDR3 loop is CASRPKGAEQYF. CDR3 DNA: TGTGCCAGCAGACCAAAGGGGGCCGAGCAGTACTTC.

The chain links TRBV10-3 to TRBJ2-6; 8 bases align to TRBD1. There are 15 residues in the CDR3. From germline, CDR1 is ENHRY and CDR2 SYGVKD. The trim removed 6 bases at V and 3 bases at J, leaving 4 bases unmatched. CDR3 coding DNA: TGTGCCATCAGCGAGACAGGGGTTGGGGCCAACGTCCTGACTTTC. It is translated as CAISETGVGANVLTF.

V usage is TRBV11-2 and J usage is TRBJ2-7, with TRBD1 matching 9 bases. The CDR3 has 17 residues. With 1 base clipped from V and 4 bases from J, the junction kept 11 bases outside the gene matches. Germline values: CDR1 SGHAT, CDR2 FQNNGV. The chain's CDR3 is CASSLVRGQGSLYEQYF. CDR3 bases: TGTGCCAGCAGCTTAGTTCGGGGACAGGGCAGCTTGTACGAGCAGTACTTC.

The rearrangement joins TRBV12-3 or TRBV12-4 to TRBJ2-1; 9 bases map to TRBD1. The J segment lost 4 bases and the V segment lost 11 bases, leaving 6 bases of the junction unmatched. The CDR3 loop spans 13 amino acids. The CDR3 region has the DNA TGTGCCGCATCCGGGACAGGGTACAATGAGCAGTTCTTC. Translating gives CAASGTGYNEQFF.

This clonotype came up many times. The chain joins TRBV12-3 or TRBV12-4 to TRBJ1-6; the D is unclear. The V and J ends lost 3 bases and 7 bases respectively, with 10 bases between them. The CDR3 sequence is 14 residues long. CDR3 DNA sequence: TGTGCCAGCAGTTTTGGAGGGAAGAATTCACCCCTCCACTTT. Translated, it gives CASSFGGKNSPLHF.

This clonotype was seen at least ten times. The rearrangement links TRBV6-1 to TRBJ1-6; D gene ambiguous. Germline V gives CDR1 MNHNS, CDR2 SASEGT. Trimming took 4 bases from V and 0 from J, leaving 13 bases between them. The length of the CDR3 is 17 residues. Written as DNA, the CDR3 is TGTGCCAGCAGTGGAGGGTCGATTAACTCCTATAATTCACCCCTCCACTTT. Translating gives CASSGGSINSYNSPLHF.

This clonotype was detected ten times or more. The genes are TRBV5-1 and TRBJ1-6; D not certain. This CDR3 contains 16 residues. V was cut by 4 bases and J by 5 bases, with 16 bases left in between. CDR1 is SGHRS and CDR2 is YFSETQ in the germline V gene. DNA for the CDR3: TGCGCCAGCAGCCCGCTGGCCGGGAGTAATAATTCACCCCTCCACTTT. Translation: CASSPLAGSNNSPLHF.

The sample holds many counts of this clonotype. The chain carries TRBV24-1 and TRBJ2-1, with D tentatively TRBD1 (6 bases). The CDR3 spans 19 residues. Per germline, CDR1 KGHDR and CDR2 SFDVKD. V lost 3 bases and J lost 8, with 28 bases in between. In nucleotides, the CDR3 is TGTGCCACCAGTGATCCAACCCCTAACAGGGTGGGGTTGGTAGATGAGCAGTTCTTC. It translates to CATSDPTPNRVGLVDEQFF.

The CDR3: CASNGGARGETQYF. CDR3 sequence (DNA): TGTGCCAGCAATGGGGGGGCCCGTGGAGAGACCCAGTACTTC. The genes are TRBV6-6 and TRBJ2-5, with D possibly matching TRBD2 (7 bases). Per the germline V gene, CDR1 is MNHNY and CDR2 is SVGAGI (reference sequence). This CDR3 region has 14 residues. V lost 7 bases, J lost 4 bases, and 16 bases lay in between.